This TCR beta chain was observed in a study of blood T cell repertoires in COVID-19. The wider study: Specimens from acute and convalescent COVID-19 originated in the United States, Italy and Spain.

Methods used by the authors: The assay estimated nucleated cells by amplifying reference gene primers. This table comes from immunoSEQ multiplex PCR, and its TCRdb copy is limited to in-frame clones, with some not included. The V and J calls and clone size come from that table; D and trimming were worked out from the DNA. In the table there are 95,000 to 100,000 clones, 70% to 90% of which are singletons. Germline trimming cut 3 bases from V and 4 bases from J; bases unmatched to any gene: 3. The CDR3 contains 15 residues. From germline, CDR1 is MGHRA and CDR2 YSYEKL. The source of this sequence is a human donor with COVID-19, enrolled during active disease. The donor label of this sample is uncertain. The chain links TRBV4-1 to TRBJ2-1, with 10 bases that match TRBD2. The sequenced material came from peripheral blood. The CDR3 here is CASSQPGLAYNEQFF. DNA for the CDR3: TGCGCCAGCAGCCAGCCGGGACTAGCGTACAATGAGCAGTTCTTC.